This entry concerns a single T cell receptor beta chain. The data originate from a study of T cell responses to AZD1222 COVID-19 vaccine. Assay: immunoSEQ multiplex PCR; the TCRdb copy retains only in-frame clones and omits some. In the table there are roughly 67,000 clones, about 90% of which are singletons. The CDR3 extends over 14 amino acids. Germline V lookup: CDR1 MNHEY, CDR2 SVGAGI. V lost 4 bases and J lost 3, with 10 bases in between. The sequences come from peripheral blood, collected on day 0 of AZD1222 vaccination. The chain recombines TRBV6-5 with TRBJ1-5; tentatively, D is TRBD1 (6 bases). The source is an adult in good health. In DNA, the CDR3 is TGTGCCAGCAGTTTAGCAGGGGCCAATCAGCCCCAGCATTTT. As protein: CASSLAGANQPQHF.